Shown below are 20 T cell receptor beta chains from a single sample sequenced in a study of Graves' ophthalmopathy and Graves' hyperthyroidism. Amplifying from RNA transcripts, the study obtained TCR beta CDR3 regions. RT-PCR in the first round used HTBI primers; a second-round multiplex PCR followed. One entry per CDR3 protein, called by TCRdb with MiXCR from the multiplex PCR reads. The sample lists 150,000 to 200,000 distinct CDR3 sequences; 39% were seen once. What was sequenced was peripheral blood. These receptor sequences come from a man aged 30 to 45 with Graves' ophthalmopathy.

The gene calls are TRBV20-1 and TRBJ2-5, with 7 nucleotides matching TRBD1. J lost 4 bases, V lost 0 bases, and 5 bases had no gene match. The CDR3 is 14 amino acids. Looked up from germline, CDR1 is DFQATT and CDR2 is SNEGSKA (reference sequence). The CDR3 coding sequence is TGCAGTGCTAGAGACGGGACAGCAGGAGAGACCCAGTACTTC. It encodes CSARDGTAGETQYF.

This clonotype was observed at least ten times. The chain employs TRBV4-2 and TRBJ2-7; D remains ambiguous. Looked up from germline, CDR1 is LGHNA and CDR2 is YNFKEQ. The V gene lost 0 bases and the J gene lost 3 bases, with 12 bases spanning the gap. The CDR3 spans 15 residues. In DNA, the CDR3 is TGTGCCAGCAGCCAAGATCTTGGCCAAGTCTACGAGCAGTACTTC. Amino acids: CASSQDLGQVYEQYF.

The chain joins TRBV30 to TRBJ1-6, with 7 bases that match TRBD1. The CDR3 runs 14 residues. CDR1 is GTSNPN and CDR2 is SVGIG in the germline V gene (reference sequence). The J segment lost 4 bases and the V segment lost 3 bases, leaving 3 bases of the junction unmatched. CDR3 in DNA: TGTGCCTGGAGACAGGGGTCTTATAATTCACCCCTCCACTTT. It yields the protein CAWRQGSYNSPLHF.

The V call is TRBV9, the J call TRBJ1-2; D is possibly TRBD1 (6 bases). Between the trimmed V and J ends, which lost 4 bases and 7 bases, there was a span of 23 bases. CDR3 length: 16 residues. The germline V gene has CDR1 SGDLS and CDR2 YYNGEE. The DNA of the CDR3 is TGTGCCAGCAGCCTTCGCGGGGCAGGGGATCCGTCTGGCTACACCTTC. This encodes CASSLRGAGDPSGYTF. The whole variable domain, remainder taken from reference TRBV9 and TRBJ1-2, is DSGVTQTPKHLITATGQRVTLRCSPRSGDLSVYWYQQSLDQGLQFLIQYYNGEERAKGNILERFSAQQFPDLHSELNLSSLELGDSALYFCASSLRGAGDPSGYTFGSGTRLTVV.

CDR3: CASSRRGARAGELFF. CDR3 in DNA: TGTGCCAGCAGCAGACGGGGGGCGAGAGCCGGGGAGCTGTTTTTT. The chain couples TRBV12-3 or TRBV12-4 to TRBJ2-2, with D maybe TRBD2 (7 bases). Trimming left V 6 bases short and J 6 bases short, with 17 bases between. The CDR3 extends over 15 amino acids.

CDR3 region: CASSQSGRDSPLHF. CDR3 in DNA: TGTGCCAGCAGCCAGTCTGGACGTGATTCACCCCTCCACTTT. The J gene is TRBJ1-6, the V gene TRBV7-3, with no clear D. The V gene's germline CDR1 is SGHTA and CDR2 FQGTGA. The CDR3 is 14 amino acids. Deletions cut 5 bases from V and 8 bases from J, with 13 bases between.

The V and J genes are TRBV28 and TRBJ2-7, with TRBD2 matching 9 bases. Germline lookup yields CDR1 MDHEN and CDR2 SYDVKM. The trim removed 6 bases at V and 0 bases at J, leaving 9 bases unmatched. The CDR3 has 16 amino acids. In nucleotides, the CDR3 is TGTGCCAGCAGCGGAAGGGCGGGAGGGCCCTCCTACGAGCAGTACTTC. Encoded protein: CASSGRAGGPSYEQYF.

The chain is built from TRBV28 and TRBJ1-5; D is uncertain. Trimming left V 6 bases short and J 11 bases short, with 11 bases between. The CDR3 extends over 11 amino acids. The germline V gene has CDR1 MDHEN and CDR2 SYDVKM. The DNA of the CDR3 is TGTGCCAGCAGCCTGAAGTTAGCCCAGCATTTT. It codes for CASSLKLAQHF.

This clonotype has a count of ten or more. The chain has TRBV19 and TRBJ2-4, with D uncertain. The CDR3 length is 17 residues. Germline values: CDR1 LNHDA, CDR2 SQIVND (reference sequence). V was pared by 3 bases and J by 0 bases, with 15 bases between. The CDR3 reads CASSIEDTSLAKNIQYF. The CDR3 DNA sequence: TGTGCCAGTAGTATCGAGGATACCTCCCTAGCCAAAAACATTCAGTACTTC.

This clonotype was detected ten times or more. The chain links TRBV6-2 or TRBV6-3 to TRBJ2-4; 7 positions agree with TRBD2. This CDR3 has 16 amino acids. CDR1 is MNHEY and CDR2 is SVGEGT in the germline V gene. Losses at the gene ends were 10 bases for V and 0 bases for J; bases not matched to a gene: 12. The CDR3 here is CATFAGASGAKNIQYF. CDR3 nucleotide sequence: TGTGCCACCTTCGCTGGGGCTAGCGGAGCCAAAAACATTCAGTACTTC.

This clonotype showed up many times. The V gene is TRBV28, the J gene TRBJ2-2; D is perhaps TRBD1 (5 bases). Germline lookup yields CDR1 MDHEN and CDR2 SYDVKM. Trimming cost V 6 bases and J 4 bases, with 12 bases left between them. This CDR3 has 14 residues. The CDR3 region has the DNA TGTGCCAGCAGCCCTCCAGGGTCCACCGGGGAGCTGTTTTTT. As protein: CASSPPGSTGELFF.

The chain uses TRBV4-3 and TRBJ2-7; D may be TRBD2 (5 bases). The CDR3 spans 15 residues. With 3 bases removed from V and 7 bases from J, the gap between germline ends came to 19 bases. Germline CDR1 reads LGHNA; CDR2 reads YSLEER. This chain's CDR3 is CASSQLSLAPGEQYF. The DNA of the CDR3 is TGCGCCAGCAGCCAGCTTTCCCTAGCACCGGGGGAGCAGTACTTC.

The gene calls are TRBV15 and TRBJ2-7, with D possibly TRBD2 on 5 matching bases. V was shortened by 6 bases and J by 0 bases, with 15 bases between the two germline ends. From germline, CDR1 is LNHNV and CDR2 YYDKDF (reference sequence). The CDR3 is 15 amino acids. The CDR3 here is CATSSEGGGSYEQYF. DNA for the CDR3: TGTGCCACCAGTTCAGAGGGCGGCGGCTCCTACGAGCAGTACTTC.

The chain recombines TRBV7-8 with TRBJ1-3, with D possibly TRBD1 on 6 matching bases. V was trimmed by 1 base and J by 3 bases, leaving 16 bases between them. This CDR3 spans 17 amino acids. Germline CDR1 reads SGHVS; CDR2 reads FQNEAQ. CDR3 amino acids: CASSLVITGLSGNTIYF. The CDR3 nucleotides read TGTGCCAGCAGCTTAGTAATAACAGGGTTAAGTGGAAACACCATATATTTT.

This clonotype was picked up a small number of times. This sequence joins TRBV12-3 or TRBV12-4 and TRBJ2-7; tentative D call: TRBD2 (6 bases). The ends were cut back, 5 bases at V and 1 base at J, with 12 bases in the middle. The CDR3 length is 14 residues. DNA of the CDR3: TGTGCCAGCAGTAGCGGGTACGCATCCTACGAGCAGTACTTC. It specifies CASSSGYASYEQYF.

The chain employs TRBV28 and TRBJ2-7; tentatively, D is TRBD2 (5 bases). Trimming cost V 1 base and J 4 bases, with 11 bases left between them. This CDR3 region has 14 residues. CDR1 is MDHEN and CDR2 is SYDVKM in the germline V gene. CDR3 coding DNA: TGTGCCAGCAGTTTATTCCGGGGTTTGTACGAGCAGTACTTC. The encoded protein is CASSLFRGLYEQYF.

This clonotype was detected only once. CDR3 sequence reads: CASSLVGTGNGYTF. The CDR3, as DNA: TGTGCCAGCAGCTTAGTCGGGACAGGGAATGGCTACACCTTC. This chain uses TRBV11-2 with TRBJ1-2; 9 nucleotides line up with TRBD1. V lost 1 base and J lost 6; bases outside the gene matches: 3. CDR1 is SGHAT and CDR2 is FQNNGV in the germline V gene. This CDR3 is 14 amino acids long.

This clonotype was observed many times. The chain has TRBV9 and TRBJ2-5; no definite D call. The CDR3 is 13 amino acids. V was shortened by 4 bases and J by 5 bases, with 12 bases between the two germline ends. Germline loops: CDR1 SGDLS, CDR2 YYNGEE. In DNA, the CDR3 is TGTGCCAGCAGCCCGACCATATCCGAGACCCAGTACTTC. Its protein is CASSPTISETQYF.

This chain uses TRBV12-3 or TRBV12-4 with TRBJ2-7; D not resolved. The ends were cut back, 5 bases at V and 4 bases at J, with 15 bases in the middle. This CDR3 is built from 14 residues. The CDR3 bases are TGTGCCAGCAGTGTGGCTCTACCGGATTACGAGCAGTACTTC. Its protein product is CASSVALPDYEQYF.

The gene calls are TRBV28 and TRBJ1-5; 7 nucleotides match TRBD1. Trimming at V came to 7 bases and at J to 6 bases, leaving 12 bases not matched to a gene. CDR1 and CDR2 from the germline V gene are MDHEN and SYDVKM. The CDR3 has 15 amino acids. The CDR3 is CASTTAREGAQPQHF. In DNA form, the CDR3 reads TGTGCCAGCACTACCGCACGGGAGGGGGCTCAGCCCCAGCATTTT.